The rows below give T cell receptor beta chains drawn from one sample of a study of identifying expanded T cells in peripheral blood. Method: immunoSEQ multiplex PCR; TCRdb's copy keeps in-frame clones and lacks some. Of tens of thousands of clones in the sample, under 85% were seen once. The sample taken for sequencing was blood. These receptors came from a person aged 18-70 years in good health. CDR3s include the opening cysteine and the closing phenylalanine or tryptophan. D genes are given only for firm matches. Size is omitted from some rows. Given values are once, few, many or a class for expanded clones.

size: -; D: -; J: TRBJ2-7; V: TRBV6-5; DNA: TGTGCCAGCAGACTTTCGAGCTCCTACGAGCAGTACTTC; CDR3: CASRLSSSYEQYF
size: -; D: -; J: TRBJ1-5; V: TRBV6-1; DNA: TGTGCCAGCAGTCGGACAGCGGGAGAAGAGCCCCAGCATTTT; CDR3: CASSRTAGEEPQHF
size: -; D: -; J: TRBJ1-2; V: TRBV6-5; DNA: TGTGCCAGCACCCCAAAGGGGGTGAGGGGTGGCTACACCTTC; CDR3: CASTPKGVRGGYTF
size: -; D: -; J: TRBJ2-1; V: TRBV9; DNA: TGTGCCAGCAGCGACCATCCTAGGGGTGAGCAGTTCTTC; CDR3: CASSDHPRGEQFF
size: -; D: TRBD2; J: TRBJ2-2; V: TRBV5-6; DNA: TGTGCCAGCAGCACGCATAGCGGGGTAAACACCGGGGAGCTGTTTTTT; CDR3: CASSTHSGVNTGELFF
size: -; D: -; J: TRBJ1-2; V: TRBV30; DNA: TGTGCCTGGCACCCCGGTGAGGCCAGGGCTGTAGGCTACACCTTC; CDR3: CAWHPGEARAVGYTF
size: -; D: -; J: TRBJ2-1; V: TRBV5-5; DNA: TGTGCCAGCAGCTTTGGGGGGAATGAGCAGTTCTTC; CDR3: CASSFGGNEQFF
size: -; D: -; J: TRBJ2-1; V: TRBV6-6; DNA: TGTGCCAGCAGTTTTACAAGGGGTCAGTCCTACAATGAGCAGTTCTTC; CDR3: CASSFTRGQSYNEQFF
size: -; D: TRBD1; J: TRBJ2-7; V: TRBV27; DNA: TGTGCCAGCCCCCGCAGGGGGATCTACGAGCAGTACTTC; CDR3: CASPRRGIYEQYF
size: -; D: TRBD2; J: TRBJ2-2; V: TRBV11-2; DNA: TGTGCCAGCAGCTTCGGGAGGGCCAACGGGGAGCTGTTTTTT; CDR3: CASSFGRANGELFF
size: -; D: -; J: TRBJ2-7; V: TRBV2; DNA: TGTGCCAGCAGTGAAGATATCGGCTACGAGCAGTACTTC; CDR3: CASSEDIGYEQYF
size: -; D: TRBD1; J: TRBJ1-1; V: TRBV27; DNA: TGTGCCAGCAGGAAACAGGGGAGGAACACTGAAGCTTTCTTT; CDR3: CASRKQGRNTEAFF
size: -; D: TRBD1; J: TRBJ1-1; V: TRBV19; DNA: TGTGCCAGCAGAACAGGGGGCACTGAAGCTTTCTTT; CDR3: CASRTGGTEAFF
size: -; D: TRBD1; J: TRBJ1-2; V: TRBV11-2; DNA: TGTGCCAGCAGCCCTCAGGGACAGGTGCTTCGTGGCTACACCTTC; CDR3: CASSPQGQVLRGYTF
size: few; D: -; J: TRBJ1-2; V: TRBV6-1; DNA: TGTGCCAGCAGTGAAGCCCTGTCAGCGAGGCCGATTTATGGCTACACCTTC; CDR3: CASSEALSARPIYGYTF
size: -; D: -; J: TRBJ1-2; V: TRBV7-8; DNA: TGTGCCAGCAGCCCCTTGGGGCCACCAACCTATGGCTACACCTTC; CDR3: CASSPLGPPTYGYTF
size: -; D: -; J: TRBJ2-5; V: TRBV7-2; DNA: TGTGCCAGCAGCTCCGCCGGACTCGGCCAAGAGACCCAGTACTTC; CDR3: CASSSAGLGQETQYF
size: -; D: -; J: TRBJ2-5; V: TRBV5-1; DNA: TGCGCCAGCAGCTCCTATCCCAGCCAAGAGACCCAGTACTTC; CDR3: CASSSYPSQETQYF
size: -; D: -; J: TRBJ1-1; V: TRBV4-3; DNA: TGCGCCAGCAGCCAAGATCTGAGCAGGGCCAGGGATGAAGCTTTCTTT; CDR3: CASSQDLSRARDEAFF
size: -; D: -; J: TRBJ2-5; V: TRBV14; DNA: TGTGCCAGCAGCCAAGATTGGGAGACCCAGTACTTC; CDR3: CASSQDWETQYF
size: -; D: -; J: TRBJ2-3; V: TRBV7-8; DNA: TGTGCCAGCAGCCCCCCACGGGAAGATACGCAGTATTTT; CDR3: CASSPPREDTQYF
size: once; D: TRBD2; J: TRBJ2-3; V: TRBV6-5; DNA: TGTGCCAGCAGTACGACTAGCGGGGCCAAGGGGACGCAGTATTTT; CDR3: CASSTTSGAKGTQYF
size: -; D: TRBD1; J: TRBJ2-7; V: TRBV27; DNA: TGTGCCAGCAGTCCGTTGGGAGGACAGGGGGCTTACGAGCAGTACTTC; CDR3: CASSPLGGQGAYEQYF
size: few; D: -; J: TRBJ1-5; V: TRBV29-1; DNA: TGCAGCGTCCAACAATTAGGTGGGCCCCAGCATTTT; CDR3: CSVQQLGGPQHF
size: -; D: -; J: TRBJ2-3; V: TRBV5-4; DNA: TGTGCCAGCAGCCGCGCAGAACGATCCACAGATACGCAGTATTTT; CDR3: CASSRAERSTDTQYF
size: -; D: -; J: TRBJ1-5; V: TRBV18; DNA: TGTGCCAGCTCACCAGACAGGAATCAGCCCCAGCATTTT; CDR3: CASSPDRNQPQHF
size: -; D: TRBD1; J: TRBJ1-3; V: TRBV5-1; DNA: TGCGCCAGCAGCTCTCAGGGGGCTGGAAACACCATATATTTT; CDR3: CASSSQGAGNTIYF
size: -; D: -; J: TRBJ1-2; V: TRBV6-1; DNA: TGTGCCAGCAGTGAAGAGTTTAGGGAGGCCACCTTC; CDR3: CASSEEFREATF
size: once; D: TRBD1; J: TRBJ1-4; V: TRBV19; DNA: TGTGCCAGTACCCTGGACAGGGGAGGTGTGAGTGAAAAACTGTTTTTT; CDR3: CASTLDRGGVSEKLFF
size: -; D: TRBD1; J: TRBJ2-7; V: TRBV6-6; DNA: TGTGCCAGCAGTCGAGTGGGACAGGGGTACGAGCAGTACTTC; CDR3: CASSRVGQGYEQYF
size: -; D: -; J: TRBJ2-1; V: TRBV2; DNA: TGTGCCAGCAGTGTCCTTGTTTACAATGAGCAGTTCTTC; CDR3: CASSVLVYNEQFF
size: once; D: -; J: TRBJ1-3; V: TRBV12-5; DNA: TGTGCTAGTGGTCCCCTCGGGGGGGGGCCTGGAAACACCATATATTTT; CDR3: CASGPLGGGPGNTIYF
size: -; D: -; J: TRBJ1-1; V: TRBV28; DNA: TGTGCCAGCGGTCGCACTGAAGCTTTCTTT; CDR3: CASGRTEAFF
size: -; D: -; J: TRBJ1-3; V: TRBV4-1; DNA: TGCGCCAGCAGCCCCCCCCGAGGGGTCGGAAACACCATATATTTT; CDR3: CASSPPRGVGNTIYF
size: -; D: -; J: TRBJ2-5; V: TRBV20-1; DNA: TGCAGTGCGACTAGAGAGGAGACCCAGTACTTC; CDR3: CSATREETQYF
size: -; D: -; J: TRBJ2-3; V: TRBV6-1; DNA: TGTGCCAGCAGTGAACGCGATACGCAGTATTTT; CDR3: CASSERDTQYF
size: -; D: TRBD2; J: TRBJ2-7; V: TRBV12-5; DNA: TGTGCTAGTGGTCCCCCAGCGGGGACGTCCTACGAGCAGTACTTC; CDR3: CASGPPAGTSYEQYF
size: -; D: -; J: TRBJ2-3; V: TRBV5-1; DNA: TGCGCCAGCAGCTTGACCGGTGCGGATACGCAGTATTTT; CDR3: CASSLTGADTQYF
size: once; D: -; J: TRBJ2-5; V: TRBV5-6; DNA: TGTGCCAGCAGCTTGAACCGGAGGGCCGAGACCCAGTACTTC; CDR3: CASSLNRRAETQYF
size: -; D: TRBD2; J: TRBJ2-7; V: TRBV7-9; DNA: TGTGCCAGCAGCCACCCGACTAGCGGGACTTCTACGCAGCAGTACTTC; CDR3: CASSHPTSGTSTQQYF
size: -; D: TRBD1; J: TRBJ2-2; V: TRBV11-2; DNA: TGTGCCAGCAGCACCGGGACAGGGGTCACCGGGGAGCTGTTTTTT; CDR3: CASSTGTGVTGELFF
size: once; D: -; J: TRBJ2-2; V: TRBV5-4; DNA: TGTGCCAGCAGCTCAGTCGGGGGAATCACCGGGGAGCTGTTTTTT; CDR3: CASSSVGGITGELFF
size: -; D: TRBD1; J: TRBJ2-1; V: TRBV27; DNA: TGTGCCAGCAGTAGGCGCTTCGACAGGGGGAAGCTCTTC; CDR3: CASSRRFDRGKLF
size: -; D: -; J: TRBJ2-1; V: TRBV20-1; DNA: TGCAGTGCTACCCCCTCACATGAGCAGTTCTTC; CDR3: CSATPSHEQFF
size: -; D: TRBD1; J: TRBJ1-3; V: TRBV30; DNA: TGTGCCTGGGTACCGTCTCGGGACAGGGGAAACACCATATATTTT; CDR3: CAWVPSRDRGNTIYF
size: -; D: -; J: TRBJ1-2; V: TRBV6-4; DNA: TGTGCCAGCAGTGACTCGCGGACAGGCTACACCTTC; CDR3: CASSDSRTGYTF
size: -; D: -; J: TRBJ1-2; V: TRBV11-3; DNA: TGTGCCAGCAGCGGACGACTGGCCGACGGCTACACCTTC; CDR3: CASSGRLADGYTF
size: -; D: -; J: TRBJ2-1; V: TRBV18; DNA: TGTGCCAGCTCCAACCGTTTGATTAGCGAGTACAATGAGCAGTTCTTC; CDR3: CASSNRLISEYNEQFF
size: -; D: TRBD2; J: TRBJ2-5; V: TRBV5-6; DNA: TGTGCCAGCAGCTTGAAGGGAGCGGGGGGGCTAGAGACCCAGTACTTC; CDR3: CASSLKGAGGLETQYF
size: -; D: -; J: TRBJ2-2; V: TRBV6-4; DNA: TGTGCCAGCAGTCATACTAGTTCCGGGGAGCTGTTTTTT; CDR3: CASSHTSSGELFF
size: -; D: -; J: TRBJ1-1; V: TRBV7-9; DNA: TGTGCCAGCAGCCTCCCCCCGGGGAACACTGAAGCTTTCTTT; CDR3: CASSLPPGNTEAFF
size: -; D: TRBD1; J: TRBJ2-7; V: TRBV7-2; DNA: TGTGCCACTGCCCAGGGGGCTTCCTACGAGCAGTACTTC; CDR3: CATAQGASYEQYF
size: -; D: -; J: TRBJ1-5; V: TRBV7-8; DNA: TGTGCCAGCAGCACCGGAGCTGGCAATCAGCCCCAGCATTTT; CDR3: CASSTGAGNQPQHF
size: -; D: -; J: TRBJ2-2; V: TRBV4-1; DNA: TGCGCCAGCAGCCAAGCGGGGCAGAACACCGGGGAGCTGTTTTTT; CDR3: CASSQAGQNTGELFF
size: few; D: TRBD1; J: TRBJ2-2; V: TRBV5-1; DNA: TGCGCCAGCAGCCTGGACAGGAATCCCGGGGAGCTGTTTTTT; CDR3: CASSLDRNPGELFF
size: -; D: TRBD2; J: TRBJ2-1; V: TRBV10-3; DNA: TGTGCCATCAGGAATAGCGGGGGGGCCTACAATGAGCAGTTCTTC; CDR3: CAIRNSGGAYNEQFF
size: -; D: TRBD1; J: TRBJ2-7; V: TRBV18; DNA: TGTGCCAGCTCACGACAGGGGATCTACGAGCAGTACTTC; CDR3: CASSRQGIYEQYF
size: -; D: TRBD1; J: TRBJ1-1; V: TRBV30; DNA: TGTGCCTGGAGAGCAACAGGGGCTGTCACTGAAGCTTTCTTT; CDR3: CAWRATGAVTEAFF
size: -; D: -; J: TRBJ1-2; V: TRBV2; DNA: TGTGCCAGCAGCGCCGAAGATGGAGATAGTAACTATGGCTACACCTTC; CDR3: CASSAEDGDSNYGYTF